The 2 T cell receptor beta chains below all came from one sample that was sequenced in a study of T-cell memory formation after mild COVID-19. In TCRdb, the 5' RACE reads were re-called with MiXCR into one record per CDR3 protein. The data hold 250,000 to 300,000 distinct CDR3 sequences, with around 15% observed a single time. Material: PBMCs or a T cell subset sorted from them (not recorded which). All receptors come from a man aged 18 to 29 who had mild COVID-19 (a few samples of this study predate the infection). Cell type and time point are not known.

The chain uses TRBV4-3 and TRBJ2-7; 9 bases are shared with TRBD1. The CDR3 has 17 amino acids. V gave up 4 bases and J gave up 1 base; unmatched junction bases: 11. The germline V gene has CDR1 LGHNA and CDR2 YSLEER. CDR3 sequence: CASSPEYHRGLSYEQYF. The CDR3 DNA follows: TGCGCCAGCAGCCCAGAGTATCACAGGGGGCTGTCCTACGAGCAGTACTTC.

This clonotype occurred a few times. The chain uses TRBV29-1 and TRBJ2-3; 9 bases map to TRBD1. Per the germline V gene, CDR1 is SQVTM and CDR2 is ANQGSEA. The CDR3 covers 15 residues. The CDR3 protein is CQVGQGPQLADTQYF. The CDR3 region has the DNA TGCCAGGTGGGACAGGGCCCGCAGCTCGCAGATACGCAGTATTTT.